This is a list of T cell receptor beta chains from one sample in a study of blood T cell repertoires in COVID-19. The protocol was immunoSEQ multiplex PCR, while the TCRdb copy is restricted to in-frame clones and leaves out a portion. This table has approximately 100,000 clones, around 89% appearing once. Sample: peripheral blood. These receptor sequences come from a woman of 80 years or more with acute or convalescent COVID-19. Each CDR3 is given with its conserved first and last residue. The D gene is left open where the match is weak. Clone size is given for some rows only: seen once, a few or many times, or a class if the clone is expanded.

. . TRBJ1-5 TRBV2 TGTGCCAGCAGTGACCAGGTTATTGGCAGCAATCAGCCCCAGCATTTT CASSDQVIGSNQPQHF
. TRBD1 TRBJ2-7 TRBV7-2 TGTGCCAGCAGCTTAGAGGGCAGGGGGCGCTACGAGCAGTACTTC CASSLEGRGRYEQYF
. . TRBJ2-3 TRBV28 TGTGCCAGCAGCCTCGGGGGGACAAGGTATACGCAGTATTTT CASSLGGTRYTQYF
. TRBD2 TRBJ2-3 TRBV14 TGTGCCAGCAGCCAAGATCGGGGGGGGGCCGTCGGCACAGATACGCAGTATTTT CASSQDRGGAVGTDTQYF
. TRBD2 TRBJ2-5 TRBV11-2 TGTGCCAGCAGCTTAGAAGGTGCTAGCGGGGGGGAGACCCAGTACTTC CASSLEGASGGETQYF
. . TRBJ1-2 TRBV4-3 TGCGCCAGCAGCCAAGATCTGCCGAACATCTATGGCTACACCTTC CASSQDLPNIYGYTF
. TRBD1 TRBJ1-6 TRBV11-2 TGTGCCAGCAGCTCATCGGGACAGGGACGGTCACCCCTCCACTTT CASSSSGQGRSPLHF
. TRBD2 TRBJ2-5 TRBV7-9 TGTGCCAGCAGCCCGGTTGCGGGGGGGGCCGAGACCCAGTACTTC CASSPVAGGAETQYF
. . TRBJ1-2 TRBV30 TGTGCCTGTCCCCCTACCGGACTCAACTATGGCTACACCTTC CACPPTGLNYGYTF
. TRBD1 TRBJ2-7 TRBV10-3 TGTGCCATCAGTGAGGGACAGGGCTACGAGCAGTACTTC CAISEGQGYEQYF
. TRBD2 TRBJ2-3 TRBV5-5 TGTGCCAGCAGCTTGGACCGGGGGGGCATTTATACGCAGTATTTT CASSLDRGGIYTQYF
once TRBD1 TRBJ1-2 TRBV19 TGTGCCAGTAATCTCGACAGGGTCGCTAACTATGGCTACACCTTC CASNLDRVANYGYTF
. TRBD1 TRBJ2-5 TRBV5-5 TGTGCCAGCAGCTTGTCGGACAGGGGGACGATTAGGACCCAGTACTTC CASSLSDRGTIRTQYF
. . TRBJ2-2 TRBV27 TGTGCCAGCAGTTTATTCGGTTCTGACGGGGAGCTGTTTTTT CASSLFGSDGELFF
. TRBD1 TRBJ2-7 TRBV6-2/TRBV6-3 TGTGCCAGCAGTAACGGACAGGGGGCGACAACCTACGAGCAGTACTTC CASSNGQGATTYEQYF
. TRBD1 TRBJ1-2 TRBV4-1 TGCGCCAGCAGCCAAGCTGTCAACAGGGGAGACTATGGCTACACCTTC CASSQAVNRGDYGYTF
. TRBD2 TRBJ2-1 TRBV2 TGTGCCAGCCAGTGGACTAGCGGGGGGGCCGGCAATGAGCAGTTCTTC CASQWTSGGAGNEQFF
. TRBD1 TRBJ2-1 TRBV27 TGTGCCAGCAGTTCGGGGACAGGGCGCAATGAGCAGTTCTTC CASSSGTGRNEQFF
once TRBD1 TRBJ2-1 TRBV5-1 TGCGCCAGCAGCTTGGAGACAGGGGGCATTTACAATGAGCAGTTCTTC CASSLETGGIYNEQFF
. . TRBJ2-3 TRBV30 TGTGCCTGGAGTGTAGAGGCATATACGCAGTATTTT CAWSVEAYTQYF
. . TRBJ2-5 TRBV12-3/TRBV12-4 TGTGCCAGCAGTTCCCGCCAAGAGACCCAGTACTTC CASSSRQETQYF
. TRBD1 TRBJ2-3 TRBV5-1 TGCGCCAGCAGCAGGGGACAGCAAGTAGATACGCAGTATTTT CASSRGQQVDTQYF
. . TRBJ2-7 TRBV27 TGTGCCAGCAGTCCCTCGGCCTACGAGCAGTACTTC CASSPSAYEQYF
few TRBD1 TRBJ1-6 TRBV6-5 TGTGCCACCAGGGGGCAGGGTGATTCACCCCTCCACTTT CATRGQGDSPLHF